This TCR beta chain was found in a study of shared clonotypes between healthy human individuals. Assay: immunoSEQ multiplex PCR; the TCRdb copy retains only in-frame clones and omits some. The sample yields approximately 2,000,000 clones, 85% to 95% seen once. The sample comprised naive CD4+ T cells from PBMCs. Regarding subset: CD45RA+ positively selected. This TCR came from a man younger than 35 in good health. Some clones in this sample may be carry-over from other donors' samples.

Here the CDR3 DNA reads TGTGCCAGCAGCGCCGGGACGGCGATGGGACGGGACTACAATGAGCAGTTCTTC. This translates into CASSAGTAMGRDYNEQFF. This rearrangement joins TRBV9 to TRBJ2-1; the D call may be TRBD1 or TRBD2 (5 bases each). The CDR3 consists of 18 residues. Per germline, CDR1 SGDLS and CDR2 YYNGEE. Trimming cost V 3 bases and J 3 bases, with 22 bases left between them.